This is a list of T cell receptor beta chains from one sample in a study of T-cell reconstitution after alpha-beta-depleted transplantation in children. In TCRdb, the PCR reads were re-called with MiXCR into one record per CDR3 protein. The data show some 500,000 distinct CDR3 sequences, around 19% seen once. The source material was PBMCs from the stem cell graft donor, sampled from the stem cell graft. The receptors shown here come from a human donor who donated a stem cell graft to a child with acute lymphoblastic leukemia. The CDR3 runs from the conserved cysteine through the conserved F or W. A clone size is listed for some rows: how often the clone was seen (once, few, many), or a class if it is expanded.

j_call: TRBJ2-1
v_call: TRBV12-3/TRBV12-4
clone_size: -
cdr3_aa: CASTPLAGGYNEQFF

j_call: TRBJ1-4
v_call: TRBV29-1
clone_size: few
cdr3_aa: CSVETGRNEKLFF

j_call: TRBJ2-7
v_call: TRBV7-9
clone_size: -
cdr3_aa: CASSGAVGHISYEQYF

j_call: TRBJ1-4
v_call: TRBV6-1
clone_size: few
cdr3_aa: CASNPWARVANEKLFF

j_call: TRBJ2-7
v_call: TRBV18
clone_size: -
cdr3_aa: CASGREREQYF

j_call: TRBJ1-1
v_call: TRBV12-3/TRBV12-4
clone_size: -
cdr3_aa: CASSWAGHLNTEAFF

j_call: TRBJ2-2
v_call: TRBV29-1
clone_size: many
cdr3_aa: CSVQAGGDTGELFF

j_call: TRBJ2-7
v_call: TRBV7-3
clone_size: -
cdr3_aa: CASSSDRGPYEQYF

j_call: TRBJ2-5
v_call: TRBV5-1
clone_size: many
cdr3_aa: CASSDGLAGGRRETQYF

j_call: TRBJ2-5
v_call: TRBV12-3/TRBV12-4
clone_size: few
cdr3_aa: CASRASGSPQETQYF

j_call: TRBJ1-4
v_call: TRBV4-1
clone_size: many
cdr3_aa: CASRAYFATNEKLFF

j_call: TRBJ2-3
v_call: TRBV5-1
clone_size: few
cdr3_aa: CASRHTSGADTQYF

j_call: TRBJ2-1
v_call: TRBV7-8
clone_size: -
cdr3_aa: CASSSPPSYRVVYNEQFF

j_call: TRBJ2-3
v_call: TRBV2
clone_size: -
cdr3_aa: CASSEVGGGTDTQYF

j_call: TRBJ1-1
v_call: TRBV29-1
clone_size: few
cdr3_aa: CSAMASDRPPEAFF

j_call: TRBJ2-7
v_call: TRBV11-1
clone_size: -
cdr3_aa: CASSLLGDPTYEQYF

j_call: TRBJ1-1
v_call: TRBV4-1
clone_size: -
cdr3_aa: CASSHLTVDRAHGEAFF

j_call: TRBJ2-5
v_call: TRBV29-1
clone_size: -
cdr3_aa: CSVEGAVRPKETQYF

j_call: TRBJ2-1
v_call: TRBV10-3
clone_size: few
cdr3_aa: CAISESGWGNEQFF

j_call: TRBJ2-1
v_call: TRBV12-3/TRBV12-4
clone_size: -
cdr3_aa: CASSPLGAGVHNEQFF

j_call: TRBJ1-5
v_call: TRBV12-3/TRBV12-4
clone_size: few
cdr3_aa: CASSLSGTGYNQPQHF